This TCR beta chain was identified during a study of shared clonotypes between healthy human individuals. Study observations and caveats: Sharing across a handful of donors was seen in approximately 5.2% of naive CD4 clonotypes. A generally larger estimated richness was seen in naive subsets than in memory subsets.

On this clone: Its antigen is still unknown.

Adults of Caucasian background living in Nashville, Tennessee made up all donors. The CDR3 is 16 residues long. CDR1 is SGHTA and CDR2 is FQGNSA in the germline V gene. Deletions cut 1 base from V and 9 bases from J, with 16 bases between. Only in-frame clones appear in the TCRdb table, and some are missing; sequencing was by immunoSEQ multiplex PCR. Of more than 2 million clones in the sample, roughly 96% were seen once. The V and J genes are TRBV7-2 and TRBJ1-6; TRBD1 is a possible D gene (5 bases). This TCR came from a man aged 18 to 30 in good health. Sequencing was carried out using naive CD4+ T cells sorted from blood. Subset described: CD45RA+ positively selected. The CDR3 sequence: CASSLEVGGKISPLHF. As DNA, the CDR3 is TGTGCCAGCAGCTTAGAGGTTGGGGGAAAAATTTCACCCCTCCACTTT.